This T cell receptor beta chain was identified during a study of blood T cell repertoires in COVID-19 (dated by TCRdb to the early 2020s). In terms of the full investigation: Collaborator samples came from the United States, Italy and Spain and covered acute and convalescent phases of COVID-19. Subjects who had been exposed to COVID-19, were actively infected with it, or had recovered from it provided the deeply sampled blood TCRbeta repertoires that made up the dataset. Samples came from the ongoing ImmuneRACE study (first 160 participants) plus 1,254 subjects from 6 global collaborators. Where available, HLA class I and class II types were taken from metadata supplied by the sample provider and were not determined by assay-based typing. A de-identified subject ID, COVID-19 status, age in years and sex were almost always included in the sample metadata. The prospective study material was composed of cDNA or gDNA derived from T cells, B-cell-depleted T cells, or PBMCs. A freely available public database, intended as a resource for researchers studying the immune response to SARS-CoV-2, is where the repertoires were released.

The germline V gene sets CDR1 to SNHLY and CDR2 to FYNNEI. At the junction V is shortened by 8 bases and J by 4 bases, with 9 bases in between. The CDR3 numbers 12 residues from cysteine through phenylalanine. CDR3 DNA is the only sequence kept; it has 36 bases, read in frame from the first base. TCRbeta CDR3 regions were amplified from genomic DNA by means of the immunoSEQ Assay, a bias-controlled multiplex PCR. From the authors' description of their analysis: Within the assay, amplification of reference gene primers was used to estimate how many nucleated cells each sample contained. To quantify the absolute abundance of each unique TCRbeta CDR3 rearrangement, sequence reads were collapsed and filtered. For each sample, productive Simpson clonality was calculated as the square root of Simpson's diversity index over productive rearrangements. This immuneACCESS table, as held by TCRdb, lists in-frame sequences with V and J called but not all clones. Of the missing ones, under half trace to an unresolved V gene in checked studies; the others have no known cause. The V and J calls and the clone size are those of that table, but D and trimming were determined from the DNA. The sample records about 240,000 clones, 87% of which are singletons. Together, the top ten hold more than 6% of the sample.

Comments on this clone: Its antigen has not been determined. It has no much larger one-base neighbor in the sample; base qualities were not kept.

A second Seattle source provided samples from volunteer blood donors who had recovered from COVID-19. The collaborating institutions used their own protocols to collect whole blood in K2EDTA tubes. Collaborator samples were shipped for TCRbeta analysis as frozen whole blood, isolated PBMCs, or DNA extracted from either sample type. Results the study describes overall, beyond this receptor: The amount of clinical and demographic metadata varied by source and participant and was provided uncurated.

Rearrangement joined TRBV2 to TRBJ1-5, with the identity of the D gene unclear. This TCR came from a man aged 60 to 75 who had recovered from COVID-19. The material sequenced was peripheral blood. The CDR3 has the sequence CASSRDNQPQHF. The DNA reads TGTGCCAGCTCCCGGGATAATCAGCCCCAGCATTTT. Here the CDR3 is joined to the reference TRBV2 and TRBJ1-5 genes, and the full variable domain is: EPEVTQTPSHQVTQMGQEVILRCVPISNHLYFYWYRQILGQKVEFLVSFYNNEISEKSEIFDDQFSVERPDGSNFTLKIRSTKLEDSAMYFCASSRDNQPQHFGDGTRLSIL.